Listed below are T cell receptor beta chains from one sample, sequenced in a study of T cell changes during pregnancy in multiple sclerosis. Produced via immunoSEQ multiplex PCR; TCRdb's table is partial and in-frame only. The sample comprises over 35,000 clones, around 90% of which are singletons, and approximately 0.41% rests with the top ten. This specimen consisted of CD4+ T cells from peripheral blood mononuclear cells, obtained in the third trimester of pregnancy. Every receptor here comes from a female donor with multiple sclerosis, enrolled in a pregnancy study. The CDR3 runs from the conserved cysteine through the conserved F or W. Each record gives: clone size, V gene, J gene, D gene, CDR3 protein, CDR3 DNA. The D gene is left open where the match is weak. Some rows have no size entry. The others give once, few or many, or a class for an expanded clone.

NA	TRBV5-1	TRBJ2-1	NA	CASSLDGRGSNEQFF	TGCGCCAGCAGCTTGGACGGCAGGGGATCCAATGAGCAGTTCTTC
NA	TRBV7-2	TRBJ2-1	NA	CASSLKLGERNEQFF	TGTGCCAGCAGCCTGAAGCTTGGCGAGCGAAATGAGCAGTTCTTC
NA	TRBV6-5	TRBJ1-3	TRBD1	CASKSPTGQGNTIYF	TGTGCCAGCAAAAGTCCCACGGGACAGGGAAACACCATATATTTT
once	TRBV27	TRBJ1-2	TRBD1	CASSLLGGADGYTF	TGTGCCAGCAGTTTATTAGGGGGCGCCGATGGCTACACCTTC
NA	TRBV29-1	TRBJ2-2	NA	CSVRFKAGRELFF	TGCAGCGTTAGGTTCAAGGCGGGACGAGAGCTGTTTTTT
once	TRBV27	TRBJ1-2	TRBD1	CASSGQGAFYYGYTF	TGTGCCAGCAGCGGACAGGGGGCTTTCTACTATGGCTACACCTTC
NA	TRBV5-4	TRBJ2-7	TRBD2	CASSSGSGRYEQYF	TGTGCCAGCAGCTCGGGTAGCGGGAGGTACGAGCAGTACTTC
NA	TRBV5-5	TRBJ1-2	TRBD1	CASSRTGGGNYGYTF	TGTGCCAGCAGCCGTACAGGGGGAGGGAACTATGGCTACACCTTC
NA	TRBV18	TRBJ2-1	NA	CASFRGFNEQFF	TGTGCCAGCTTTAGGGGATTCAATGAGCAGTTCTTC
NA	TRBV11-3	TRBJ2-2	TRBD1	CASGGQRTGELFF	TGTGCCAGCGGGGGACAGAGAACCGGGGAGCTGTTTTTT
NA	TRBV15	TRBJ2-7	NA	CATSREPRSYEQYF	TGTGCCACCAGCAGAGAACCAAGGAGTTACGAGCAGTACTTC
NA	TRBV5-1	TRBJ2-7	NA	CASSLSRRGVDSYEQYF	TGCGCCAGCAGCTTGAGTCGCAGGGGCGTCGACTCCTACGAGCAGTACTTC
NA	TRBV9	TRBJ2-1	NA	CASSVVGTTQYNEQFF	TGTGCCAGCAGCGTAGTCGGTACTACTCAGTACAATGAGCAGTTCTTC
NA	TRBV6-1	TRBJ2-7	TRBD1	CASSEMGQISYEQYF	TGTGCCAGCAGTGAAATGGGACAGATATCCTACGAGCAGTACTTC
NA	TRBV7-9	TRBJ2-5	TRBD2	CASSPGLAGGETQYF	TGTGCCAGCAGCCCCGGACTAGCGGGAGGAGAGACCCAGTACTTC
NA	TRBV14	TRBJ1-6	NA	CASSLQGRYSPLHF	TGTGCCAGCAGCCTCCAGGGAAGATATTCACCCCTCCACTTT
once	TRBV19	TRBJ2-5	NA	CASSGQRTAQETQYF	TGTGCCAGTAGTGGGCAAAGGACAGCCCAAGAGACCCAGTACTTC
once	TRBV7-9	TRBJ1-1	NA	CASSTSRWLNTEAFF	TGTGCCAGCAGCACCTCCAGGTGGCTGAACACTGAAGCTTTCTTT
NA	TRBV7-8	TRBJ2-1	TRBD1	CASSLAQGAGNEQFF	TGTGCCAGCAGCTTAGCGCAGGGGGCGGGCAATGAGCAGTTCTTC
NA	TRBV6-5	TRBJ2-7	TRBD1	CASSYGGQTYEQYF	TGTGCCAGCAGTTACGGGGGACAGACTTACGAGCAGTACTTC
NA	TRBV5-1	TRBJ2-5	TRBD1	CASSFITGTAQETQYF	TGCGCCAGCAGCTTCATTACCGGGACAGCGCAAGAGACCCAGTACTTC
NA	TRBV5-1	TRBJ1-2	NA	CASSLQGPILVYGYTF	TGCGCCAGCAGTTTACAGGGACCTATTCTTGTCTATGGCTACACCTTC
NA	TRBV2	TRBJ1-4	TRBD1	CASSVGQATNEKLFF	TGTGCCAGCAGTGTAGGACAGGCAACTAATGAAAAACTGTTTTTT
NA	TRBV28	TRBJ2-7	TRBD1	CASKPGGTGLNEQYF	TGTGCCAGCAAACCAGGGGGGACAGGGTTAAACGAGCAGTACTTC
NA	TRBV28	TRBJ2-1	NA	CASLPPAGPVNEQFF	TGTGCCAGCCTACCCCCAGCGGGTCCAGTAAATGAGCAGTTCTTC
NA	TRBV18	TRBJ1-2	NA	CASSPPGQVGYGYTF	TGTGCCAGCTCACCACCGGGGCAGGTTGGCTATGGCTACACCTTC
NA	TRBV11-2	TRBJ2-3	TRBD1	CASSFRGRADTQYF	TGTGCCAGCAGCTTCAGGGGGCGGGCAGATACGCAGTATTTT
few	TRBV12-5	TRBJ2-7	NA	CASGPTLEIPPYEQYF	TGTGCTAGTGGCCCCACCCTAGAGATACCTCCCTACGAGCAGTACTTC
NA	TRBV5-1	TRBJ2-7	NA	CASSLGGTYEQYF	TGCGCCAGCAGCTTAGGCGGAACCTACGAGCAGTACTTC
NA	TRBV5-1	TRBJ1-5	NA	CASSLGTSSNQPQHF	TGCGCCAGCAGCTTGGGCACCAGTAGCAATCAGCCCCAGCATTTT
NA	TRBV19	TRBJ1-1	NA	CASSWRGTEAFF	TGTGCCAGTAGTTGGAGGGGCACTGAAGCTTTCTTT
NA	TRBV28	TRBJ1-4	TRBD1	CGTGDRKLFF	TGTGGGACAGGGGACCGAAAACTGTTTTTT
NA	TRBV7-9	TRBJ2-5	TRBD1	CASSYPGQGWETQYF	TGTGCCAGCAGCTACCCGGGACAGGGGTGGGAGACCCAGTACTTC
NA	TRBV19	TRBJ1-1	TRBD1	CASNLNLGQGHTEAFF	TGTGCCAGTAATCTAAACCTGGGACAGGGTCACACTGAAGCTTTCTTT
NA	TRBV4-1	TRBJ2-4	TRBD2	CASSQDRLAGTLGIQYF	TGCGCCAGCAGCCAAGATAGGCTAGCGGGGACCTTGGGCATTCAGTACTTC
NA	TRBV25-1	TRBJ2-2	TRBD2	CASSRYSGSGAGELFF	TGTGCCAGCAGTCGTTATAGCGGGAGCGGAGCCGGGGAGCTGTTTTTT
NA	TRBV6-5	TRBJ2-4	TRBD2	CASSQIAGQKNIQYF	TGTGCCAGCAGCCAGATAGCGGGGCAAAAAAACATTCAGTACTTC
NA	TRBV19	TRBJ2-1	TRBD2	CASSGVLAGSNEQFF	TGTGCCAGTAGTGGTGTACTAGCGGGATCCAATGAGCAGTTCTTC
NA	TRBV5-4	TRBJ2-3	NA	CASSYSGPTDTQYF	TGTGCCAGCAGCTATAGCGGCCCCACAGATACGCAGTATTTT
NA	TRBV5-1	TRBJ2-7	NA	CASSFQDTSYEQYF	TGCGCCAGCAGCTTCCAGGACACTTCCTACGAGCAGTACTTC
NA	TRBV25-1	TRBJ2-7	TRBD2	CASSGSGVFDNEQYF	TGTGCCAGCAGCGGGAGCGGGGTTTTCGACAACGAGCAGTACTTC
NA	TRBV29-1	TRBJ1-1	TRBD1	CSVGVGTGRAEAFF	TGCAGCGTTGGGGTTGGGACAGGGCGCGCTGAAGCTTTCTTT
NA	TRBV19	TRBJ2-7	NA	CASGRGTPPYEQYF	TGTGCCAGTGGCCGGGGGACCCCCCCATACGAGCAGTACTTC
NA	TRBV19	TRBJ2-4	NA	CASSGGSAKNIQYF	TGTGCCAGTTCAGGAGGTTCGGCCAAAAACATTCAGTACTTC
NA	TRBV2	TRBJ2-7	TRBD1	CASSEDRGPPRYEQYF	TGTGCCAGCAGTGAAGACAGGGGTCCACCCCGCTACGAGCAGTACTTC
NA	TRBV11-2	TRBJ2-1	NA	CASSLDRARDEQFF	TGTGCCAGCAGCTTAGACAGGGCAAGGGATGAGCAGTTCTTC
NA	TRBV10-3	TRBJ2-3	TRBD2	CAIGIAGGSTDTQYF	TGTGCCATCGGTATAGCGGGGGGGAGCACAGATACGCAGTATTTT
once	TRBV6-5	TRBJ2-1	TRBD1	CASSYRGTVTYNEQFF	TGTGCCAGCAGTTACAGGGGGACAGTAACCTACAATGAGCAGTTCTTC
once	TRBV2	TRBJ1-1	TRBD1	CASRGGVRDREDTEAFF	TGTGCCAGCAGGGGGGGGGTGCGGGACAGGGAGGACACTGAAGCTTTCTTT
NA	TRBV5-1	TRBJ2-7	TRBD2	CASSLGLAATYEQYF	TGCGCCAGCAGCTTGGGGCTAGCGGCTACCTACGAGCAGTACTTC
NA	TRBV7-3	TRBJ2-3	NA	CASSSNTDTQYF	TGTGCCAGCAGCTCCAACACAGATACGCAGTATTTT
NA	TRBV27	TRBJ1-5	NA	CASSPTVSNQPQHF	TGTGCCAGCAGTCCGACAGTTAGCAATCAGCCCCAGCATTTT
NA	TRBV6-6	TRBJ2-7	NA	CASSPTIGEQYF	TGTGCCAGCAGCCCAACTATAGGCGAGCAGTACTTC
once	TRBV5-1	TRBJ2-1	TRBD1	CASSSRDRGVNEQFF	TGCGCCAGCAGCTCCCGGGACAGAGGAGTCAATGAGCAGTTCTTC
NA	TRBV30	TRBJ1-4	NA	CAWSNSPGWNEKLFF	TGTGCCTGGAGTAACTCCCCGGGGTGGAATGAAAAACTGTTTTTT
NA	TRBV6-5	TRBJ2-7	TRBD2	CASMSSGGSAEQYF	TGTGCCAGCATGTCTAGCGGAGGGTCGGCCGAGCAGTACTTC
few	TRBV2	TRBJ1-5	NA	CASNPGQTSNQPQHF	TGTGCCAGCAATCCGGGACAAACTAGCAATCAGCCCCAGCATTTT
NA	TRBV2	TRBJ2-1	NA	CASDLFGTGEQFF	TGTGCCAGTGACCTTTTTGGGACTGGTGAGCAGTTCTTC
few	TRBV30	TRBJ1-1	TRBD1	CAWGTGTGRNTEAFF	TGTGCCTGGGGGACCGGGACAGGGCGGAACACTGAAGCTTTCTTT